The clone carrying this TCR beta chain was seen a handful of times. Its matching antigen is unknown. The data originate from a study of cytomegalovirus exposure and HLA in healthy donors. Study outcomes and limitations: A prior analysis recorded that most TCR beta V segments were productive about 90% or about 30% of the time. A missense DCLRE1C variant was associated with V- and J-gene trimming of TCR beta chains in a later analysis, and an independent cohort replicated the association. It was reportedly the case that the classifier diagnosed cytomegalovirus status with high specificity and sensitivity.

The PCR contained 60 Vbeta and 13 Jbeta primers. Measured with immunoSEQ multiplex PCR; TCRdb has only the in-frame clones, and not every one. This sample has around 190,000 clones, with 79% found just once. Germline V lookup: CDR1 SGHRS, CDR2 YFSETQ. CDR3 length equals 15 residues. The V gene lost 2 bases and the J gene lost 8 bases, with 17 bases spanning the gap. The chain has TRBV5-1 and TRBJ2-1; D possibly corresponds to TRBD2 (6 bases). This TCR derives from a woman aged 30 to 39 in good health and CMV-seropositive. The sequenced material came from PBMCs. CDR3 region: CASSFSLGTWDEQFF. The CDR3 coding sequence is TGCGCCAGCAGCTTCTCGCTCGGGACTTGGGATGAGCAGTTCTTC.